The clone carrying this T cell receptor beta chain was found a few times. Its antigen is unknown. A far larger clone is one base from this, pointing to a likely read error. Gene names follow the mouse nomenclature. The read is 4 residues too short to cover the CDR3 end, so that end is filled in from the germline J gene. The sample belongs to a study of CD8+ T cells in alopecia areata. Whole-study context: Grafts of skin from C3H/HeJ donors aged roughly 6-12 months with spontaneous alopecia went to female C3H/HeJ mice aged about 6-10 weeks.

Once RNA had been extracted, it was reverse transcribed into cDNA to act as the sequencing template. Data came from immunoSEQ multiplex PCR; TCRdb stores just in-frame clones and leaves some out. The sample has approximately 19,000 clones, none seen only once; the top ten hold over 25%. Germline trimming cut 4 bases from V and 0 bases from J; bases unmatched to any gene: 0. The CDR3 has 14 residues. Germline lookup yields CDR1 FNHDT and CDR2 SITEND (reference sequence). Regarding the study as a whole: It was less clear whether patients shared TCRs than it was in mice, possibly because of HLA. Elevated clonality characterized lesional scalp relative to normal scalp, particularly in alopecia totalis/universalis. Scalp specimens additionally yield sequences from normal skin's resident alphabeta T cells.

Sorting relied on CD4, CD8alpha, NKG2D, NKG2ACE and other markers applied to pooled cutaneous lymph node cells. The specimen was CD8+ T cells sorted from a lymph node. The chain has TRBV19 and TRBJ2-7, with 11 bases that match TRBD2. The TCR was taken from a C3H/HeJ mouse with alopecia areata. As its MHC haplotype, the strain has H2-k. This CDR3 reads CASSDWGGSYEQYF. The sequenced CDR3 bases are TGTGCCAGCAGTGACTGGGGGGGCTCCTAT. Full variable domain (remainder filled in from reference TRBV19 and TRBJ2-7): GGIITQTPKFLIGQEGQKLTLKCQQNFNHDTMYWYRQDSGKGLRLIYYSITENDLQKGDLSEGYDASREKKSSFSLTVTSAQKNEMAVFLCASSDWGGSYEQYFGPGTRLTVL.